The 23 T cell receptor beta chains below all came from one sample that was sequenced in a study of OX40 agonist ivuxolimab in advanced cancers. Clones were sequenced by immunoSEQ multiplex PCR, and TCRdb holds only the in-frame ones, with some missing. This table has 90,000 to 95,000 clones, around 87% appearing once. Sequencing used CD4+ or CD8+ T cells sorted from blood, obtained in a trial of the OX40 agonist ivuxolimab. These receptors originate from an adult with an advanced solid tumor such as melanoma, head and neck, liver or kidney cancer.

Here the CDR3 reads CASSLGRGQFTEAFF. In nucleotides, the CDR3 is TGTGCCAGCAGCTTAGGACGAGGGCAATTCACTGAAGCTTTCTTT. The J gene is TRBJ1-1, the V gene TRBV7-2; D is undetermined. The CDR3 runs to 15 residues. Trimming removed 1 base from V and 4 bases from J, with 13 bases in between. In germline, CDR1 is SGHTA, CDR2 FQGNSA. The full variable domain, rest sourced from reference TRBV7-2 and TRBJ1-1, is GAGVSQSPSNKVTEKGKDVELRCDPISGHTALYWYRQSLGQGLEFLIYFQGNSAPDKSGLPSDRFSAERTGGSVSTLTIQRTQQEDSAVYLCASSLGRGQFTEAFFGQGTRLTVV.

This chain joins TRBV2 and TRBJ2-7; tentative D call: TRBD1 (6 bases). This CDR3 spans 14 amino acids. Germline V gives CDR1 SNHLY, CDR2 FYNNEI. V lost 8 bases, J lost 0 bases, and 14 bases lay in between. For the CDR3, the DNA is TGTGCCAGCGCACCTCGGGACAACTCCTACGAGCAGTACTTC. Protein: CASAPRDNSYEQYF.

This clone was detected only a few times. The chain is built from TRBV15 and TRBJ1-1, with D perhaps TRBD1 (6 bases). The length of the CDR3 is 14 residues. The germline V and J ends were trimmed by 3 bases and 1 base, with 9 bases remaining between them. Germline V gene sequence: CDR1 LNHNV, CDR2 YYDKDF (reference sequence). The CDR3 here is CATSSGQTNTEAFF. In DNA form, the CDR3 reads TGTGCCACCAGCAGCGGACAGACGAACACTGAAGCTTTCTTT.

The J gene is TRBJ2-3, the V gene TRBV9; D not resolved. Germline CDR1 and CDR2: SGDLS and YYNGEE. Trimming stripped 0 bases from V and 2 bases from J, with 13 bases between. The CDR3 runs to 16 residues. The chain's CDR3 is CASSVDQRSSTDTQYF. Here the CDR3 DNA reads TGTGCCAGCAGCGTAGATCAGAGGTCCTCCACAGATACGCAGTATTTT.

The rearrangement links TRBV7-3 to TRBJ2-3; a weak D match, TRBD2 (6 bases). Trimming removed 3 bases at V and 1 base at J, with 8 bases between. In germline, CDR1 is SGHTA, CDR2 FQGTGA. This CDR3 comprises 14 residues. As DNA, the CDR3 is TGTGCCAGCAGCTTGGCTAGCGGCACAGATACGCAGTATTTT. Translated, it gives CASSLASGTDTQYF. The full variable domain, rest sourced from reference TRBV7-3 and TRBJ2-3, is GAGVSQTPSNKVTEKGKYVELRCDPISGHTALYWYRQSLGQGPEFLIYFQGTGAADDSGLPNDRFFAVRPEGSVSTLKIQRTERGDSAVYLCASSLASGTDTQYFGPGTRLTVL.

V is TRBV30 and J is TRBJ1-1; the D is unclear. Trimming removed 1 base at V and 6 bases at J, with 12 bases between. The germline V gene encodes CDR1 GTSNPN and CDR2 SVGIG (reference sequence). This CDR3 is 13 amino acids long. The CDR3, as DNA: TGTGCCTGGAGTGGAGCTGTGAGGGCTGAAGCTTTCTTT. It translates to CAWSGAVRAEAFF.

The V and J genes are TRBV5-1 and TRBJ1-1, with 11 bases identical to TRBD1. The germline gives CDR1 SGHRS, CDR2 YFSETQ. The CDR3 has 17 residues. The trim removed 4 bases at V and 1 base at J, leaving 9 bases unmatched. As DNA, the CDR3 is TGCGCCAGCAGCGGTACCGGGACAGGGGGGACGAACACTGAAGCTTTCTTT. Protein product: CASSGTGTGGTNTEAFF.

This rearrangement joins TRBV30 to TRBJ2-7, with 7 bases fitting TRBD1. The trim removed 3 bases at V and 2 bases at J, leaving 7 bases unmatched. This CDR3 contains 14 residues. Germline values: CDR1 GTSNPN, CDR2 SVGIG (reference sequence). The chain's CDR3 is CAWSRGDSPYEQYF. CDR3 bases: TGTGCCTGGAGCCGAGGGGACAGCCCCTACGAGCAGTACTTC.

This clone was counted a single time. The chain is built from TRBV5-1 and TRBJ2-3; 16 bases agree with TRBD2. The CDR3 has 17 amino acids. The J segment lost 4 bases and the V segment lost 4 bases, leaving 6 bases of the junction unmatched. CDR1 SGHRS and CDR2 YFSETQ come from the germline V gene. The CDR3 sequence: CASSPGLAGGPPDTQYF. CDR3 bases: TGCGCCAGCAGCCCGGGACTAGCGGGAGGGCCTCCAGATACGCAGTATTTT. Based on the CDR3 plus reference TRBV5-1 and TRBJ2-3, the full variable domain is KAGVTQTPRYLIKTRGQQVTLSCSPISGHRSVSWYQQTPGQGLQFLFEYFSETQRNKGNFPGRFSGRQFSNSRSEMNVSTLELGDSALYLCASSPGLAGGPPDTQYFGPGTRLTVL.

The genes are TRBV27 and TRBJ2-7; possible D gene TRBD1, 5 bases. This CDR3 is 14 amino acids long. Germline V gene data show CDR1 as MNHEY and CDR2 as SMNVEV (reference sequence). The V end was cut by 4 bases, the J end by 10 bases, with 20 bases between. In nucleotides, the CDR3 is TGTGCCAGCAGTTCCGAAACACGTGGGGCAACTCAGTACTTC. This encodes CASSSETRGATQYF.

The CDR3 DNA reads TGTGCAAGTCGCTTAGCGACTAGCGGGAGAAGGGCAGATACGCAGTATTTT. This encodes CASRLATSGRRADTQYF. The chain recombines TRBV12-2 with TRBJ2-3; the tabulated D call, TRBD2, remains unverified against the DNA. TRBV12-2 is marked as a pseudogene. The CDR3 runs to 17 residues.

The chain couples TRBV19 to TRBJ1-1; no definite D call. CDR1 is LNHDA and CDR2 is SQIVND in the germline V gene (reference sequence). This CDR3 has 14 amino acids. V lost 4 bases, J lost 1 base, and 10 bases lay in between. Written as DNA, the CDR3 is TGTGCCAGTAGTACCGTTAGTACGAACACTGAAGCTTTCTTT. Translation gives CASSTVSTNTEAFF. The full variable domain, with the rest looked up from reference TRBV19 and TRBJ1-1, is DGGITQSPKYLFRKEGQNVTLSCEQNLNHDAMYWYRQDPGQGLRLIYYSQIVNDFQKGDIAEGYSVSREKKESFPLTVTSAQKNPTAFYLCASSTVSTNTEAFFGQGTRLTVV.

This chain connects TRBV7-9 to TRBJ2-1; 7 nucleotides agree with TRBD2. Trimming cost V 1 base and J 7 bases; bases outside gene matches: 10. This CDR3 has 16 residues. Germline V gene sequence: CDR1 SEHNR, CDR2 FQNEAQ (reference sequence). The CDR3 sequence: CASSLVGIAGKNEQFF. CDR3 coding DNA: TGTGCCAGCAGCTTAGTCGGAATAGCGGGCAAAAATGAGCAGTTCTTC.

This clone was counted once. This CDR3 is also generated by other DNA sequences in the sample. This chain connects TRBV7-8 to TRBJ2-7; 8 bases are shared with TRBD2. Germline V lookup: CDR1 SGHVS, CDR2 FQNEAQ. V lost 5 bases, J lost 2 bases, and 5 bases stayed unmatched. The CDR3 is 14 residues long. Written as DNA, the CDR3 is TGTGCCAGCAGCCCCCCGGGACTAGCCTACGAGCAGTACTTC. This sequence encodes CASSPPGLAYEQYF.

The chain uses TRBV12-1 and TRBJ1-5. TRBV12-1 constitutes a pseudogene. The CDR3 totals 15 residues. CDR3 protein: CASSFSREGNQPQHF. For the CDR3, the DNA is TGTGCCAGCAGCTTCTCCAGGGAGGGCAATCAGCCCCAGCATTTT.

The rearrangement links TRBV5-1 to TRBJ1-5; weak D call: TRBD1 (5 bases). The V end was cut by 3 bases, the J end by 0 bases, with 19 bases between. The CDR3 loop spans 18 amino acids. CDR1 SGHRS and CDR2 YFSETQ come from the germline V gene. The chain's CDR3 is CASSSRDAHLYSNQPQHF. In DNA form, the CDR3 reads TGCGCCAGCAGCTCCCGGGACGCACACCTTTATAGCAATCAGCCCCAGCATTTT.

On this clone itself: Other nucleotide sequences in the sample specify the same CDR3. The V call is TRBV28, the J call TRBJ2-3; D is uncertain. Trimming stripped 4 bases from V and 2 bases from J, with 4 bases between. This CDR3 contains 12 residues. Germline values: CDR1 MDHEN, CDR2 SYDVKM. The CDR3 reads CASSSPTDTQYF. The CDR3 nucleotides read TGTGCCAGCAGTTCTCCCACAGATACGCAGTATTTT. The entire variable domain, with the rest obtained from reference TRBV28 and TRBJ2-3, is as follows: DVKVTQSSRYLVKRTGEKVFLECVQDMDHENMFWYRQDPGLGLRLIYFSYDVKMKEKGDIPEGYSVSREKKERFSLILESASTNQTSMYLCASSSPTDTQYFGPGTRLTVL.

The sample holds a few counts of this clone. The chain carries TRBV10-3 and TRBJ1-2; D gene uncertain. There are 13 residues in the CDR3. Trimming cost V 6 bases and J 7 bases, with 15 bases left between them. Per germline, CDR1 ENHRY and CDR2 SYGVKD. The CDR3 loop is CAISPRTEVGYTF. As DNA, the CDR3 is TGTGCCATCAGCCCTCGGACTGAAGTTGGCTACACCTTC.

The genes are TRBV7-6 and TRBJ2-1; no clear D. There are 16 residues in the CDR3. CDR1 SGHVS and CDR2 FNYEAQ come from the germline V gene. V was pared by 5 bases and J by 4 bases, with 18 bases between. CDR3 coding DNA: TGTGCCAGCAGCGGAAGTCACAGCTACGCTTACAATGAGCAGTTCTTC. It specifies CASSGSHSYAYNEQFF. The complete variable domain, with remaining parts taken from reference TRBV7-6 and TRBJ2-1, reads GAGVSQSPRYKVTKRGQDVALRCDPISGHVSLYWYRQALGQGPEFLTYFNYEAQQDKSGLPNDRFSAERPEGSISTLTIQRTEQRDSAMYRCASSGSHSYAYNEQFFGPGTRLTVL.

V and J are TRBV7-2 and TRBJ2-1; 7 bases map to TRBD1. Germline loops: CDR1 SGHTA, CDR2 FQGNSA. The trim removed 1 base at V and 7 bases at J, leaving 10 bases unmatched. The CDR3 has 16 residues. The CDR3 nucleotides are TGTGCCAGCAGCTTAGTAGGGGGCGGACGGCTTAATGAGCAGTTCTTC. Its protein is CASSLVGGGRLNEQFF.

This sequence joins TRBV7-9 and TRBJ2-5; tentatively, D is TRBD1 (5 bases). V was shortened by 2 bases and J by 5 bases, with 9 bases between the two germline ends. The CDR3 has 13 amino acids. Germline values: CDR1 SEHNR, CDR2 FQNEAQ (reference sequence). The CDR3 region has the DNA TGTGCCAGCAGCTTATTGGGGCCCGAGACCCAGTACTTC. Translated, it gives CASSLLGPETQYF.

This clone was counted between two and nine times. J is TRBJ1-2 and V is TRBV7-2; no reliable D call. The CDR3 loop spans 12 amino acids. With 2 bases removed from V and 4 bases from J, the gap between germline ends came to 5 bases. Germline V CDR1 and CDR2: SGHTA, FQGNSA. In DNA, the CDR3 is TGTGCCAGCAGCTTACGGGGCTATGGCTACACCTTC. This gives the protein CASSLRGYGYTF. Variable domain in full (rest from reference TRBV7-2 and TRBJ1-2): GAGVSQSPSNKVTEKGKDVELRCDPISGHTALYWYRQSLGQGLEFLIYFQGNSAPDKSGLPSDRFSAERTGGSVSTLTIQRTQQEDSAVYLCASSLRGYGYTFGSGTRLTVV.

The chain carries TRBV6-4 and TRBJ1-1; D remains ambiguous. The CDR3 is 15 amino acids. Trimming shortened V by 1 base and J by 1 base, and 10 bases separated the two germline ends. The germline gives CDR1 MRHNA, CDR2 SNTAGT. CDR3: CASSDFVGTNTEAFF. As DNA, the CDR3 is TGTGCCAGCAGTGACTTTGTGGGTACGAACACTGAAGCTTTCTTT.